The present T cell receptor (beta chain) was sequenced within a study of OX40 agonist ivuxolimab in advanced cancers. Study-wide background: The patients received agonistic anti-OX40 (CD134) antibody ivuxolimab. Hepatocellular carcinoma, melanoma, renal cell or head and neck cancer was diagnosed in the dose-escalation patients. The mean age was approximately 60 years, ranging from about 20 to 85, with about four fifths of participants male. Antecedent anti-PD-1, anti-PD-L1 or anti-CTLA-4 therapy was permissible, with under 50% having received some.

Repertoires were generated with immunoSEQ multiplex PCR, while TCRdb's copy carries only in-frame clones and drops some. The sample lists around 26,000 clones, 75% to 90% seen once, with approximately 35% in the top ten. J was trimmed by 12 bases and V by 2 bases; bases with no gene match: 7. CDR1 and CDR2 (germline): WSHSY, SAAADI. The CDR3 covers 14 residues. This chain joins TRBV10-2 and TRBJ1-6; TRBD1 aligns across 7 bases. The receptor comes from an adult with an advanced solid tumor such as melanoma, head and neck, liver or kidney cancer. Sequenced material: CD4+ or CD8+ T cells sorted from blood, taken in a trial of the OX40 agonist ivuxolimab. CDR3 DNA: TGCGCCAGCAGTGAGGTGGGACAGTTCTTACCCCTCCACTTT. Translation: CASSEVGQFLPLHF.